This TCR beta chain was identified during a study of T cells in tumors after PD-1 blockade. At the level of the study: Blood samples averaged around 120,000 templates (range about 21,000-260,000) and 36,536 unique clonotypes.

The data were produced by immunoSEQ multiplex PCR, yet TCRdb's version contains in-frame clones alone and is incomplete. Of 20,000 to 25,000 clones listed, around four fifths were seen once; the top ten hold 26%. Sequencing was performed on PBMCs, taken before anti-PD-1 treatment. The receptor's source is a human donor with basal cell carcinoma.

For the CDR3, the DNA is TGTGCCAGCAGCTCCCGGGACTCATCCCTTACCGGGGAGCTGTTTTTT. Protein sequence: CASSSRDSSLTGELFF. The chain combines TRBV7-2 with TRBJ2-2; tentative D call: TRBD2 (6 bases). Trimming removed 4 bases from V and 5 bases from J, with 17 bases in between. The germline gives CDR1 SGHTA, CDR2 FQGNSA. The CDR3 sequence is 16 residues long.